The 15 T cell receptor beta chains below come from one sample, sequenced in a study of neoadjuvant anti-PD-1 for oral cavity cancer. Here immunoSEQ multiplex PCR was the method, and the copy in TCRdb shows in-frame clones only, minus some. Among approximately 15,000 clones, around 36% were seen once, and the ten largest hold just under 40%. Time point: after neoadjuvant nivolumab, at surgical resection. The sample consisted of tumor tissue, taken after nivolumab (anti-PD-1) treatment. Receptors originate from a person aged 35 to 85 with oral cavity squamous cell carcinoma.

This chain uses TRBV6-1 with TRBJ1-2, with D perhaps TRBD1 (6 bases). Germline V CDR1 and CDR2: MNHNS, SASEGT. CDR3 length: 15 amino acids. Trimming removed 7 bases at V and 4 bases at J, with 19 bases between. This CDR3 is CASTRPPGGGYGYTF. CDR3 DNA sequence: TGTGCCAGCACTCGCCCGCCGGGGGGCGGCTATGGCTACACCTTC.

This clone has a handful of counts. This chain connects TRBV6-5 to TRBJ1-2; D not resolved. CDR1 is MNHEY, CDR2 SVGAGI, per germline. CDR3 size: 11 residues. The V gene lost 4 bases and the J gene lost 8 bases, with 8 bases spanning the gap. The CDR3, as DNA: TGTGCCAGCAGTTCAATCGAGGGCTACACCTTC. Protein product: CASSSIEGYTF.

This clone was counted a few times. The chain couples TRBV19 to TRBJ1-5; 10 nucleotides match TRBD1. V shed 8 bases and J 5 bases; nucleotides not matched to a gene: 9. The germline gives CDR1 LNHDA, CDR2 SQIVND (reference sequence). The CDR3 contains 15 residues. DNA for the CDR3: TGTGCCAGTCGGAATAGGACAGGGGGACATCAGCCCCAGCATTTT. The encoded protein is CASRNRTGGHQPQHF.

This clone qualifies as medium-sized (0.01 to 0.1%). This chain links TRBV2 with TRBJ1-5; the D is unclear. Germline lookup yields CDR1 SNHLY and CDR2 FYNNEI. The length of the CDR3 is 13 residues. Trimming shortened V by 4 bases and J by 0 bases, and 4 bases separated the two germline ends. CDR3 region: CASSGDSNQPQHF. As DNA, the CDR3 is TGTGCCAGCAGTGGGGATAGCAATCAGCCCCAGCATTTT.

A few counts support this clone. This rearrangement joins TRBV6-1 to TRBJ1-1; 8 bases agree with TRBD1. The CDR3 sequence is 14 residues long. The V gene end was trimmed by 7 bases and the J gene end by 0 bases; junction bases not matched to a gene: 4. Germline CDR1 reads MNHNS; CDR2 reads SASEGT. CDR3: CASKQTGVNTEAFF. In DNA, the CDR3 is TGTGCCAGCAAACAGACAGGGGTGAACACTGAAGCTTTCTTT.

This clone was seen more than once but under ten times. This chain's CDR3 is CAISVDGSALTF. The CDR3 region has the DNA TGTGCCATCAGTGTGGACGGTTCGGCCCTGACTTTC. J is TRBJ2-6 and V is TRBV10-3; D is unclear. Trimming removed 4 bases at V and 15 bases at J, with 13 bases between. The CDR3 is 12 residues long. CDR1 is ENHRY and CDR2 is SYGVKD in the germline V gene.

The sample holds a few counts of this clone. V gene TRBV6-6 combines with J gene TRBJ2-1, with D perhaps matching TRBD2 (5 bases). V was pared by 1 base and J by 9 bases, with 10 bases between. This CDR3 is built from 13 residues. From germline, CDR1 is MNHNY and CDR2 SVGAGI (reference sequence). CDR3 in DNA: TGTGCCAGCAGTTACTTAGGGAGAGGTGAGCAGTTCTTC. Encoded protein: CASSYLGRGEQFF.

The chain uses TRBV5-4 and TRBJ2-7, with 13 bases identical to TRBD2. Germline lookup yields CDR1 SGHNT and CDR2 YYREEE (reference sequence). J was trimmed by 2 bases and V by 0 bases; bases with no gene match: 2. The length of the CDR3 is 16 residues. CDR3 region: CASSLAGLAGAYEQYF. The CDR3 nucleotides are TGTGCCAGCAGCTTGGCCGGACTAGCGGGGGCCTACGAGCAGTACTTC.

The chain employs TRBV6-8 and TRBJ1-2, with D possibly matching TRBD1 (5 bases). The CDR3 is 14 residues long. The V end was cut by 5 bases, the J end by 6 bases, with 16 bases between. Germline lookup yields CDR1 MNHGY and CDR2 SAAAGT. CDR3 nucleotide sequence: TGTGCCAGCAGTGAATGGGCAGGGAGAGATGGCTACACCTTC. Protein product: CASSEWAGRDGYTF.

This chain joins TRBV28 and TRBJ2-3; possibly TRBD2 for D (5 bases). V was shortened by 3 bases and J by 2 bases, with 9 bases between the two germline ends. This CDR3 is 14 amino acids long. CDR1 MDHEN and CDR2 SYDVKM come from the germline V gene. CDR3 region: CASSFQRPTDTQYF. CDR3 sequence (DNA): TGTGCCAGCAGTTTCCAGCGGCCCACAGATACGCAGTATTTT.

This clone was counted a few times. The V call is TRBV5-4, the J call TRBJ2-2; 9 bases are a match to TRBD1. Trimming took 0 bases from V and 5 from J; bases not matched to a gene: 2. Germline CDR1 is SGHNT and CDR2 is YYREEE (reference sequence). The CDR3 totals 15 residues. The CDR3 sequence is CASSLDGQGTGELFF. CDR3 bases: TGTGCCAGCAGCTTGGATGGACAGGGGACCGGGGAGCTGTTTTTT.

In this sample, this clone is medium-sized. The chain combines TRBV5-6 with TRBJ1-2, with D possibly TRBD1 on 5 matching bases. The CDR3 spans 14 residues. Germline V gives CDR1 SGHDT, CDR2 YYEEEE. V was pared by 1 base and J by 4 bases, with 11 bases between. CDR3 protein: CASSLRQGVYGYTF. The DNA for the CDR3 is TGTGCCAGCAGCTTGAGGCAGGGAGTCTATGGCTACACCTTC.

V gene TRBV15 combines with J gene TRBJ2-3; no clear D. Germline CDR1 LNHNV, CDR2 YYDKDF (reference sequence). The CDR3 contains 15 residues. V lost 6 bases and J lost 1, with 14 bases in between. The CDR3 protein is CATSTKRSGTDTQYF. CDR3 nucleotides: TGTGCCACCAGTACGAAGCGTTCGGGCACAGATACGCAGTATTTT.

The chain employs TRBV27 and TRBJ2-2, with 8 positions matching TRBD1. The CDR3 spans 17 residues. With V trimmed by 4 bases and J by 6 bases, 13 bases remained unmatched. Germline CDR1 MNHEY, CDR2 SMNVEV (reference sequence). DNA for the CDR3: TGTGCCAGCAGTTCGACCAGGACAGGGAACAGGGCCGGGGAGCTGTTTTTT. The encoded protein is CASSSTRTGNRAGELFF.

The chain uses TRBV6-5 and TRBJ1-1; D is unresolved. The CDR3 consists of 15 residues. With 5 bases removed from V and 1 base from J, the gap between germline ends came to 14 bases. Germline CDR1 is MNHEY and CDR2 is SVGAGI. The CDR3 loop reads CASSHGESGNTEAFF. DNA for the CDR3: TGTGCCAGCAGTCACGGGGAGTCGGGGAACACTGAAGCTTTCTTT.